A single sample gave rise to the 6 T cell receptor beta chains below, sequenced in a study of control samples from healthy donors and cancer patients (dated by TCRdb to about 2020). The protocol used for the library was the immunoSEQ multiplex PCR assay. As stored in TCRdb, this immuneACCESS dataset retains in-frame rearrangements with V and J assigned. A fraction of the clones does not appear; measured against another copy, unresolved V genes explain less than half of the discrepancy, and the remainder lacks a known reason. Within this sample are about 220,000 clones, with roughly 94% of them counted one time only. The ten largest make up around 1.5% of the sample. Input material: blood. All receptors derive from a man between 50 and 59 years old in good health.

The CDR3 nucleotides read TGCAGTGCTTTGGATCGGGAGACCCAGTACTTC. It specifies CSALDRETQYF. The chain combines TRBV20-1 with TRBJ2-5; D is ambiguous. There are 11 residues in the CDR3. Trimming removed 5 bases from V and 5 bases from J, with 9 bases in between. The germline CDR1 and CDR2 sequences are DFQATT and SNEGSKA (reference sequence).

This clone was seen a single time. The CDR3 is CASSPQGQANYEQYF. In DNA, the CDR3 is TGTGCCAGCAGCCCCCAGGGACAGGCGAATTACGAGCAGTACTTC. The rearrangement uses TRBV9 and TRBJ2-7; TRBD1 agrees at 8 bases. The CDR3 is 15 amino acids. V dropped 4 bases and J dropped 4; count of bases not matched to a gene: 10. Germline lookup yields CDR1 SGDLS and CDR2 YYNGEE.

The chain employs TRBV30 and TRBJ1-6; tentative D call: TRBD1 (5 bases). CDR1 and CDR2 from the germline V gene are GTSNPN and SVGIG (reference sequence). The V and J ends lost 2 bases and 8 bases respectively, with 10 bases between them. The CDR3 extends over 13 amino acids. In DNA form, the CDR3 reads TGTGCCTGGAGTACGCAGGGCGATTCACCCCTCCACTTT. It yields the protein CAWSTQGDSPLHF.

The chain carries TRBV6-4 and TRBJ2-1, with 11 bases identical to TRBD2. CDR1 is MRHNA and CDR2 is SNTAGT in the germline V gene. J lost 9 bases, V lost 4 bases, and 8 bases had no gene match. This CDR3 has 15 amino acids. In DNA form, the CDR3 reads TGTGCCAGCAGTGCGGGTAGCGGGGGGGCCAGTGAGCAGTTCTTC. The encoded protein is CASSAGSGGASEQFF.

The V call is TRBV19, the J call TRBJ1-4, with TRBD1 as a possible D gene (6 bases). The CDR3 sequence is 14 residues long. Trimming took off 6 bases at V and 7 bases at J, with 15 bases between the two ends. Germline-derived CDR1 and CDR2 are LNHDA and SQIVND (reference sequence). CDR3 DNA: TGTGCCAGTAGGAAACGGGGGCCGGGTGAAAAACTGTTTTTT. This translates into CASRKRGPGEKLFF.

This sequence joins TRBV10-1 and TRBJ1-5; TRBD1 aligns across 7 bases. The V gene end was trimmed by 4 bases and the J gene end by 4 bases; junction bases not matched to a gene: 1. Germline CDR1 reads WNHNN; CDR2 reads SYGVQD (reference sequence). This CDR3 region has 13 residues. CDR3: CASSGDRNQPQHF. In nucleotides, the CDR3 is TGCGCCAGCAGTGGGGACAGAAATCAGCCCCAGCATTTT.